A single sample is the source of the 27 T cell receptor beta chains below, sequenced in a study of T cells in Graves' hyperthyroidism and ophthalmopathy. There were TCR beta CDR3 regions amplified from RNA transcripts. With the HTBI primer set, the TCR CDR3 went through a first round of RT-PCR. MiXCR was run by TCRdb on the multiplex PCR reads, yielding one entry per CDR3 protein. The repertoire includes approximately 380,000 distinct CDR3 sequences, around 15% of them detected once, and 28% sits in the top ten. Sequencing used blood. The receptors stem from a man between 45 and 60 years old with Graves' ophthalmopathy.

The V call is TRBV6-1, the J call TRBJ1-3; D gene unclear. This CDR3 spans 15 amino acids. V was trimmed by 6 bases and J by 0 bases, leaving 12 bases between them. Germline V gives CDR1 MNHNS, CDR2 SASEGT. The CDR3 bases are TGTGCCAGCAGCCGGACCCATAGCTCTGGAAACACCATATATTTT. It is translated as CASSRTHSSGNTIYF.

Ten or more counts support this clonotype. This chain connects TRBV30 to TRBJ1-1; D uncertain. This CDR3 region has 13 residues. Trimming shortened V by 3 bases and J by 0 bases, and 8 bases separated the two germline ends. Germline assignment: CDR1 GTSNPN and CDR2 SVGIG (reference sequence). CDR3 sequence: CAWRAAVNTEAFF. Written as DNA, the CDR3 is TGTGCCTGGAGGGCGGCGGTGAACACTGAAGCTTTCTTT.

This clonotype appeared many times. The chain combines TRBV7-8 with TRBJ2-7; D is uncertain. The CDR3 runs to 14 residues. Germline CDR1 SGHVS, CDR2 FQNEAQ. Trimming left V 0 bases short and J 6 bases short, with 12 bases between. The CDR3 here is CASSLAEYSAEQYF. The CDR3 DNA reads TGTGCCAGCAGCTTAGCGGAATATTCGGCCGAGCAGTACTTC.

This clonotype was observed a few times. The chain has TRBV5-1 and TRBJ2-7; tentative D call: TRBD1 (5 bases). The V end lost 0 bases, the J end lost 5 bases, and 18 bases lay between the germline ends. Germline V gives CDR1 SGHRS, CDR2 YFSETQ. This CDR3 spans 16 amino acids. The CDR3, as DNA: TGCGCCAGCAGCTTGGCCCTGGCGCAGGGTGGAGACGAGCAGTACTTC. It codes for CASSLALAQGGDEQYF.

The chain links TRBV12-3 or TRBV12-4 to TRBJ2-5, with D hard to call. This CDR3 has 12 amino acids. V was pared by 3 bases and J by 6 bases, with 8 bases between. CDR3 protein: CASSFNRKTQYF. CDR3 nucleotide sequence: TGTGCCAGCAGTTTTAATCGGAAGACCCAGTACTTC.

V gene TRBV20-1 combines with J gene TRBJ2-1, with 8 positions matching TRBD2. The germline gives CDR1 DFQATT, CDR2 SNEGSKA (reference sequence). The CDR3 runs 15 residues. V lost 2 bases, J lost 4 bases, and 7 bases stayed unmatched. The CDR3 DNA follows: TGCAGTGCTAGACGCCGGGAGGGCCTATACAATGAGCAGTTCTTC. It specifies CSARRREGLYNEQFF.

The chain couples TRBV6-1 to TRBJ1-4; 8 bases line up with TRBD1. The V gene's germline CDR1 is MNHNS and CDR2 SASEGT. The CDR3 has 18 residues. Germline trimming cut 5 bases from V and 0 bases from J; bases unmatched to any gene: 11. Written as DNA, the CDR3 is TGTGCCAGCAGTCCCCAGGCAGGGGGCTACGCAACTAATGAAAAACTGTTTTTT. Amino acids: CASSPQAGGYATNEKLFF.

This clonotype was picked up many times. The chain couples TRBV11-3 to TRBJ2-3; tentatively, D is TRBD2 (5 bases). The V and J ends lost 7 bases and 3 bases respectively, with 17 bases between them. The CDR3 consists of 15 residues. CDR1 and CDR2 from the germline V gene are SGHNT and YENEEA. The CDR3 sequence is CASTKGTGKTDTQYF. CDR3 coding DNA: TGTGCCAGCACCAAGGGAACGGGAAAGACAGATACGCAGTATTTT.

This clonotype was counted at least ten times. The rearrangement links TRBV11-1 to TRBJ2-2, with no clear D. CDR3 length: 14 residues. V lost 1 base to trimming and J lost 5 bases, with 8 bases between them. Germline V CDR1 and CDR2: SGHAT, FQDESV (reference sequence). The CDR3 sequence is CASSLGGRTGELFF. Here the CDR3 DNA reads TGTGCCAGCAGCTTAGGCGGTCGGACCGGGGAGCTGTTTTTT.

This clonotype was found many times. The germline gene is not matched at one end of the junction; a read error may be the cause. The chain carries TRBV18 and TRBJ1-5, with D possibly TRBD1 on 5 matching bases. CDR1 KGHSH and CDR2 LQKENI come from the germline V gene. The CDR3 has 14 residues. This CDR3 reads CASSPGTGNQPQHF. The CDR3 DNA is TGCGCCAGCAGCCCAGGGACGGGCAATCAGCCCCAGCATTTT.

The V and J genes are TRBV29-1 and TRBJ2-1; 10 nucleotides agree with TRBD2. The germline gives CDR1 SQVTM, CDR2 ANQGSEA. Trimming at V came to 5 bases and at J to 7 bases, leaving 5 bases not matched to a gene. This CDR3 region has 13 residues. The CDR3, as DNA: TGCAGCGTTCTACTAGCGGGAATGAATGAGCAGTTCTTC. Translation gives CSVLLAGMNEQFF.

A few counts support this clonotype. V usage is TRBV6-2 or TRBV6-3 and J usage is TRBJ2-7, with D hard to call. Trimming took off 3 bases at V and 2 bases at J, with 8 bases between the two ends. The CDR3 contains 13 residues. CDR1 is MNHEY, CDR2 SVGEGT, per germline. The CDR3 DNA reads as TGTGCCAGCAGTTATCGGTCTGCCTACGAGCAGTACTTC. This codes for CASSYRSAYEQYF.

The CDR3 sequence: CASKRGSGIDNEQFF. CDR3 nucleotides: TGTGCCAGCAAGAGGGGTTCTGGGATTGACAATGAGCAGTTCTTC. J is TRBJ2-1 and V is TRBV6-4; perhaps D is TRBD1 or TRBD2 (5 bases each). V was pared by 7 bases and J by 5 bases, with 18 bases between. Germline V gene sequence: CDR1 MRHNA, CDR2 SNTAGT. The CDR3 is made up of 15 amino acids.

The CDR3 is CSARVASGGSYNEQFF. The CDR3 bases are TGCAGTGCTAGAGTGGCTAGCGGGGGGTCCTACAATGAGCAGTTCTTC. The chain couples TRBV20-1 to TRBJ2-1, with 11 bases fitting TRBD2. V shed 1 base and J 1 base; nucleotides not matched to a gene: 3. The CDR3 extends over 16 amino acids. Germline values: CDR1 DFQATT, CDR2 SNEGSKA (reference sequence).

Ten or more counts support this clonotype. The CDR3 coding sequence is TGTGCCAGCACTCTATGGGGACAGGGGGCCTACGAGCAGTACTTC. Protein: CASTLWGQGAYEQYF. The chain uses TRBV28 and TRBJ2-7; 11 bases match TRBD1. The germline gives CDR1 MDHEN, CDR2 SYDVKM. The CDR3 covers 15 residues. After removal of 7 bases from V and 2 bases from J, the junction contained 7 bases not matched to a gene.

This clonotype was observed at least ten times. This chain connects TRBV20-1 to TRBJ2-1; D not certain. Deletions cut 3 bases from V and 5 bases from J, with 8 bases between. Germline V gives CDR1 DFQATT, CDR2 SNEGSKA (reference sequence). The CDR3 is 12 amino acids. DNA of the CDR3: TGCAGTGCTAGTTCTGATAACAATGAGCAGTTCTTC. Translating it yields CSASSDNNEQFF.

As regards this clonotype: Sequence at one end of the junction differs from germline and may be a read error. DNA for the CDR3: TGTGCCATCAGTGAGCCCGGGACAGGGTTGGGGGGAGCTTTCTTT. It specifies CAISEPGTGLGGAFF. The chain has TRBV24-1 and TRBJ1-1; 9 positions match TRBD1. Germline loops: CDR1 KGHDR, CDR2 SFDVKD. The CDR3 is 15 residues long.

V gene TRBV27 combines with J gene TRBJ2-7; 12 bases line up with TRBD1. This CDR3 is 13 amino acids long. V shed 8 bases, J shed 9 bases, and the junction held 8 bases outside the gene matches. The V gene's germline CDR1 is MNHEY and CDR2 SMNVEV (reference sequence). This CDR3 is CASGGTGGIVQYF. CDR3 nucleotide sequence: TGTGCCAGCGGGGGGACAGGGGGCATCGTGCAGTACTTC.

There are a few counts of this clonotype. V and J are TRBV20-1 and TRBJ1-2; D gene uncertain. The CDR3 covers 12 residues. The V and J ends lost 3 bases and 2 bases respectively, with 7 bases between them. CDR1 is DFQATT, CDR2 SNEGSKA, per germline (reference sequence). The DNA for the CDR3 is TGCAGTGCTAGTGAGGGCAACTATGGCTACACCTTC. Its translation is CSASEGNYGYTF.

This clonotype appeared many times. CDR3 loop: CASSLFGDEQYF. The CDR3 DNA follows: TGTGCCAGCAGTTTATTCGGTGACGAGCAGTACTTC. The chain recombines TRBV27 with TRBJ2-7; no clear D gene. Germline CDR1 is MNHEY and CDR2 is SMNVEV (reference sequence). Trimming took off 1 base at V and 5 bases at J, with 6 bases between the two ends. The CDR3 has 12 residues.

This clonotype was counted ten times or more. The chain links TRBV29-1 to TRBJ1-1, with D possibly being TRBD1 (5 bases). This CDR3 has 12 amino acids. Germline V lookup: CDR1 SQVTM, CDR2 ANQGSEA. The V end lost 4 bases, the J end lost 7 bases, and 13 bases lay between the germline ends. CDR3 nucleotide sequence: TGCAGCGTTGCCGGGACGGGGAGTGAAGCTTTCTTT. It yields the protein CSVAGTGSEAFF.

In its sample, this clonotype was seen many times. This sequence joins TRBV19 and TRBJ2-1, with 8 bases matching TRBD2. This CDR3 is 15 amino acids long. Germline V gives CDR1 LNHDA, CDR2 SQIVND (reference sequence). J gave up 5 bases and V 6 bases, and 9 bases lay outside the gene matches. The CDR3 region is CASRRSGSTHNEQFF. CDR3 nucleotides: TGTGCCAGTAGACGGAGCGGGAGTACCCACAATGAGCAGTTCTTC.

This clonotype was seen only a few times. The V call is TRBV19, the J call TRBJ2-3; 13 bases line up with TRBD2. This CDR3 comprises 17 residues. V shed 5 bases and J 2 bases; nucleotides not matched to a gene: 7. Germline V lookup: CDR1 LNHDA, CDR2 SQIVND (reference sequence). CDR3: CASSLLAGGGSTDTQYF. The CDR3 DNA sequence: TGTGCCAGTAGTTTACTAGCGGGAGGGGGCTCCACAGATACGCAGTATTTT.

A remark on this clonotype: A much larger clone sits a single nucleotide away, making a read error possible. CDR3 coding DNA: TGTGACAGCTCCCCCCCCGGGACAGGGGAGCTGTTTTTT. This encodes CDSSPPGTGELFF. The V and J genes are TRBV24-1 and TRBJ2-2, with D possibly being TRBD1 (6 bases). This CDR3 is 13 amino acids long. Germline CDR1 is KGHDR and CDR2 is SFDVKD.

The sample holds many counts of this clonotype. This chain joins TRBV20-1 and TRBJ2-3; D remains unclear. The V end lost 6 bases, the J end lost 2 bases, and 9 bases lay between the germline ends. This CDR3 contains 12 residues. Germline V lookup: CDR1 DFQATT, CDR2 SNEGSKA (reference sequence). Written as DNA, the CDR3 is TGCAGTGCACCGAGAACCACAGATACGCAGTATTTT. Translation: CSAPRTTDTQYF.

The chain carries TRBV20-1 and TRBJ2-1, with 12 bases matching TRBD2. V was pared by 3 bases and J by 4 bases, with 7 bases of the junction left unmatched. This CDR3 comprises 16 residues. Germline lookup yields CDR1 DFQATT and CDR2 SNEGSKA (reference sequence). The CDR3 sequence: CSASRTSGKLYNEQFF. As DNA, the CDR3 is TGCAGTGCTAGCCGGACTAGCGGGAAGTTATACAATGAGCAGTTCTTC.

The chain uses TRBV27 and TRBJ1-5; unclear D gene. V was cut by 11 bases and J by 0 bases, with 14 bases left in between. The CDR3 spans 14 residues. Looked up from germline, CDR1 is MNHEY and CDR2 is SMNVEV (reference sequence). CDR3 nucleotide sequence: TGTGCCGGCGGATTCCCATATAGCAATCAGCCCCAGCATTTT. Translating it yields CAGGFPYSNQPQHF.